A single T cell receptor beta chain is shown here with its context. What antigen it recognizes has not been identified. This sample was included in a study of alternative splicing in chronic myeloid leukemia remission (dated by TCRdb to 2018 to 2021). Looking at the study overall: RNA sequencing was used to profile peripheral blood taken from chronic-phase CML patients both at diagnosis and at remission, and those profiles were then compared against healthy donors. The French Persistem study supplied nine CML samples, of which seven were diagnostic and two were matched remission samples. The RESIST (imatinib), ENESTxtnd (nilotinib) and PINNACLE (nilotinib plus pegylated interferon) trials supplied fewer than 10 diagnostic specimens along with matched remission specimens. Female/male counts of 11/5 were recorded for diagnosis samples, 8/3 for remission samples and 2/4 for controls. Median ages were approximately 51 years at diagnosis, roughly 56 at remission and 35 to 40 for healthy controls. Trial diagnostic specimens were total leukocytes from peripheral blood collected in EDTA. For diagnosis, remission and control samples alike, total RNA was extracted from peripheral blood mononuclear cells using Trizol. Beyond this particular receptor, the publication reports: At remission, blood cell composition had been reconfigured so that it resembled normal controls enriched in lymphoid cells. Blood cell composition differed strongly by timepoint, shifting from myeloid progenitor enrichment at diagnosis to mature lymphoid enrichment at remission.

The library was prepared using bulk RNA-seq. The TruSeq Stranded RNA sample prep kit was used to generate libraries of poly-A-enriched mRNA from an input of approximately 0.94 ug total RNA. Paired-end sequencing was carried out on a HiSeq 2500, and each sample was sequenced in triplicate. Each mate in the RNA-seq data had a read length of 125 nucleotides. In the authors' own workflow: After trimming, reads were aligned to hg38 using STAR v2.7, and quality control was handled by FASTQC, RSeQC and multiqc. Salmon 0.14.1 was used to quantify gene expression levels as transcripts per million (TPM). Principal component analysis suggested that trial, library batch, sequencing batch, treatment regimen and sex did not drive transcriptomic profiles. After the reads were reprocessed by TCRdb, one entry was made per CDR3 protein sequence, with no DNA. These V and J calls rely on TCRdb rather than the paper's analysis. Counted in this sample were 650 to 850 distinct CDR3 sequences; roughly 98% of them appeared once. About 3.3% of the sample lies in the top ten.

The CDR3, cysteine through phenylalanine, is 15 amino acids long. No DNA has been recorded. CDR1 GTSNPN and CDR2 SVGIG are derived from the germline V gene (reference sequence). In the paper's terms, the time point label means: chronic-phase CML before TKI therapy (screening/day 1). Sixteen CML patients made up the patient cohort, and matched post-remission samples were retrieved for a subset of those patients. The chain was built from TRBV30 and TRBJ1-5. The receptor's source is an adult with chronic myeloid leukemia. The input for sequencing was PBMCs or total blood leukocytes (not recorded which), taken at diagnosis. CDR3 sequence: CAWSVLRGGNQPQHF.